A single sample is the source of the 30 T cell receptor beta chains below, sequenced in a study of T cells after yellow fever vaccination. TCRdb called the 5' RACE reads again in MiXCR, with one record for every CDR3 protein. The repertoire holds hundreds of thousands of distinct CDR3 sequences, with 4.1% as singletons. The source was PBMCs, collected 5 days after the yellow fever booster vaccination. The receptors come from a man younger than 35 who received the YFV17D yellow fever vaccine.

This chain joins TRBV12-3 or TRBV12-4 and TRBJ1-4; no reliable D call. The CDR3 sequence is 12 residues long. Trimming stripped 1 base from V and 4 bases from J, with 1 base between. For the CDR3, the DNA is TGTGCCAGCAGTTTAGTTAATGAAAAACTGTTTTTT. Amino acid sequence: CASSLVNEKLFF.

V and J are TRBV6-2 or TRBV6-3 and TRBJ2-5, with a possible D match to TRBD2 (5 bases). The ends were cut back, 0 bases at V and 7 bases at J, with 12 bases in the middle. The length of the CDR3 is 14 residues. CDR1 is MNHEY, CDR2 SVGEGT, per germline. The CDR3 here is CASSYSQEDGTQYF. CDR3 sequence (DNA): TGTGCCAGCAGTTACTCGCAGGAGGACGGGACCCAGTACTTC.

This clonotype was counted only a few times. The rearrangement joins TRBV6-2 or TRBV6-3 to TRBJ2-3, with TRBD2 matching 9 bases. CDR1 MNHEY and CDR2 SVGEGT come from the germline V gene. The CDR3 spans 14 residues. The V segment lost 4 bases and the J segment 5 bases; nucleotides outside the gene matches: 4. In DNA form, the CDR3 reads TGTGCCAGCAGTTGGGGACTAGCATTAGATACGCAGTATTTT. Translated, it gives CASSWGLALDTQYF.

The chain combines TRBV12-3 or TRBV12-4 with TRBJ1-5; possible D gene TRBD1, 5 bases. This CDR3 region has 12 residues. V lost 7 bases to trimming and J lost 9 bases, with 13 bases between them. The CDR3, as DNA: TGTGCCAGCACCCCGGGGGGGGGGCCCCAGCATTTT. Translated: CASTPGGGPQHF.

In its sample, this clonotype was seen a few times. The V and J genes are TRBV12-3 or TRBV12-4 and TRBJ2-2; possible D gene TRBD2, 5 bases. The CDR3 consists of 14 residues. V shed 6 bases and J shed 3 bases, with 11 bases lying between them. The CDR3 DNA reads TGTGCCAGCAGGCTTTCTAGCCACACCGGGGAGCTGTTTTTT. Protein: CASRLSSHTGELFF.

J is TRBJ2-6 and V is TRBV10-3; D not certain. Germline V gives CDR1 ENHRY, CDR2 SYGVKD. V lost 2 bases and J 0 bases, leaving 11 bases between the germline ends. The CDR3 is 17 residues long. Here the CDR3 DNA reads TGTGCCATCAGTGAGATTCGACGGATCTCTGGGGCCAACGTCCTGACTTTC. This encodes CAISEIRRISGANVLTF.

In its sample, this clonotype was seen a few times. An end of the junction differs from the germline gene, which may be a read error. The chain has TRBV10-3 and TRBJ2-7; possible D gene TRBD2, 5 bases. This CDR3 contains 12 residues. Germline lookup yields CDR1 ENHRY and CDR2 SYGVKD. The CDR3 DNA sequence: TGTGCCATCCGTGACTCGGGGAACGAGCAGTACTTC. This sequence encodes CAIRDSGNEQYF.

The chain recombines TRBV19 with TRBJ2-7; 8 bases align to TRBD1. This CDR3 contains 15 residues. Germline CDR1 reads LNHDA; CDR2 reads SQIVND (reference sequence). Unmatched junction bases numbered 10, after V lost 6 bases and J lost 3 bases. The CDR3, as DNA: TGTGCCAGTAGCCGGCCGGACAGGGATTTCTACGAGCAGTACTTC. Translation: CASSRPDRDFYEQYF. The full variable domain, completed using reference TRBV19 and TRBJ2-7, is DGGITQSPKYLFRKEGQNVTLSCEQNLNHDAMYWYRQDPGQGLRLIYYSQIVNDFQKGDIAEGYSVSREKKESFPLTVTSAQKNPTAFYLCASSRPDRDFYEQYFGPGTRLTVT.

This clonotype was seen a few times. V is TRBV7-8 and J is TRBJ1-6, with TRBD1 as a possible D gene (5 bases). CDR3 length: 14 residues. CDR1 is SGHVS and CDR2 is FQNEAQ in the germline V gene. V shed 5 bases and J shed 8 bases, with 13 bases lying between them. In DNA, the CDR3 is TGTGCCAGCAGCCAGGGACCACCTTATTCACCCCTCCACTTT. This sequence encodes CASSQGPPYSPLHF.

This chain joins TRBV7-9 and TRBJ2-7; 10 positions agree with TRBD1. This CDR3 contains 15 residues. Germline values: CDR1 SEHNR, CDR2 FQNEAQ (reference sequence). J gave up 3 bases and V 2 bases, and 4 bases lay outside the gene matches. CDR3 loop: CASSLRDRGHYEQYF. The CDR3 nucleotides read TGTGCCAGCAGCTTACGGGACAGGGGCCACTACGAGCAGTACTTC.

This clonotype was observed many times. The chain couples TRBV5-6 to TRBJ2-1; D uncertain. This CDR3 is built from 14 residues. Looked up from germline, CDR1 is SGHDT and CDR2 is YYEEEE. V was cut by 1 base and J by 0 bases, with 5 bases left in between. The DNA of the CDR3 is TGTGCCAGCAGCTTGTTCAGCTCCTACAATGAGCAGTTCTTC. This translates into CASSLFSSYNEQFF.

The genes are TRBV7-2 and TRBJ2-5; 10 bases map to TRBD2. This CDR3 spans 15 amino acids. The V gene's germline CDR1 is SGHTA and CDR2 FQGNSA. V gave up 6 bases and J gave up 3 bases; unmatched junction bases: 7. CDR3 residues: CASRTLSGGKETQYF. Here the CDR3 DNA reads TGTGCCAGCAGGACTCTTAGCGGGGGGAAAGAGACCCAGTACTTC.

This clonotype was observed at least ten times. The chain has TRBV15 and TRBJ1-6, with D maybe TRBD1 (6 bases). The CDR3 totals 14 residues. The V gene lost 5 bases and the J gene lost 8 bases, with 13 bases spanning the gap. Looked up from germline, CDR1 is LNHNV and CDR2 is YYDKDF (reference sequence). Written as DNA, the CDR3 is TGTGCCACCAGCGCAGGACAGTGGGATTCACCCCTCCACTTT. Translated: CATSAGQWDSPLHF.

In its sample, this clonotype was seen many times. The gene calls are TRBV4-2 and TRBJ1-6, with 11 bases identical to TRBD1. Trimming cost V 0 bases and J 9 bases; bases outside gene matches: 4. Germline V gene data show CDR1 as LGHNA and CDR2 as YNFKEQ. The CDR3 consists of 16 residues. The CDR3 bases are TGTGCCAGCAGCCAAGATCGGGGGACAGGGGGTTCACCCCTCCACTTT. Encoded protein: CASSQDRGTGGSPLHF.

This clonotype was observed a few times. The chain employs TRBV12-3 or TRBV12-4 and TRBJ2-7, with D possibly being TRBD1 or TRBD2 (5 bases each). The CDR3 spans 15 residues. Trimming pared 2 bases from V and 2 bases from J, leaving 13 bases between. The CDR3 coding sequence is TGTGCCAGCAGTTTACGAGGGGTAGGTGCCTACGAGCAGTACTTC. This translates into CASSLRGVGAYEQYF.

The sample holds a few counts of this clonotype. This rearrangement joins TRBV5-1 to TRBJ2-7; perhaps TRBD1 as D (6 bases). There are 14 residues in the CDR3. Germline CDR1 and CDR2: SGHRS and YFSETQ. Trimming stripped 0 bases from V and 5 bases from J, with 12 bases between. The CDR3 region is CASSLAGAGNEQYF. CDR3 bases: TGCGCCAGCAGCTTGGCAGGGGCGGGCAACGAGCAGTACTTC.

This clonotype was found a few times. This chain links TRBV29-1 with TRBJ1-1, with 7 bases lining up with TRBD1. The CDR3 is 11 residues long. The germline CDR1 and CDR2 sequences are SQVTM and ANQGSEA. Trimming removed 5 bases from V and 7 bases from J; junction bases left unmatched: 4. The CDR3 DNA reads TGCAGCGTTAGGACAGGATTTGAAGCTTTCTTT. This codes for CSVRTGFEAFF.

This rearrangement joins TRBV5-5 to TRBJ1-2, with 7 bases matching TRBD1. The J segment lost 6 bases and the V segment lost 5 bases, leaving 10 bases of the junction unmatched. The CDR3 is made up of 14 amino acids. Germline V gene data show CDR1 as SGHKS and CDR2 as YYEKEE (reference sequence). The CDR3 loop reads CASRVAGGGNGYTF. CDR3 nucleotides: TGTGCCAGCAGGGTGGCCGGAGGGGGCAATGGCTACACCTTC.

This clonotype has a count of ten or more. The chain employs TRBV6-5 and TRBJ2-4, with D perhaps given as TRBD1 or TRBD2 (5 bases each). The CDR3 extends over 15 amino acids. Germline V lookup: CDR1 MNHEY, CDR2 SVGAGI. Trimming pared 0 bases from V and 6 bases from J, leaving 12 bases between. The CDR3 DNA is TGTGCCAGCAGTTACTCGAGGTGGGGGAGAAACATTCAGTACTTC. Translated: CASSYSRWGRNIQYF.

Regarding this clonotype: This may be a read error, as it is one base from a much larger clone. This rearrangement joins TRBV6-4 to TRBJ2-2; TRBD1 aligns across 7 bases. This CDR3 is 14 amino acids long. Germline V gene lookup returns CDR1 MRHNA and CDR2 SNTAGT. CDR3 loop: CACSDGTDTGELFF. CDR3 DNA sequence: TGTGCCTGCAGTGATGGGACAGACACCGGGGAGCTGTTTTTT.

This clonotype was recorded many times. The rearrangement uses TRBV4-3 and TRBJ2-1, with 10 bases matching TRBD2. Germline V gene lookup returns CDR1 LGHNA and CDR2 YSLEER. V dropped 2 bases and J dropped 11; count of bases not matched to a gene: 9. The CDR3 is 15 residues long. This CDR3 is CASSQPASGGGQQFF. The CDR3 region has the DNA TGCGCCAGCAGCCAACCAGCTAGCGGGGGTGGACAGCAGTTCTTC.

The rearrangement uses TRBV6-1 and TRBJ2-7, with 8 bases that match TRBD2. After removal of 0 bases from V and 2 bases from J, the junction contained 6 bases not matched to a gene. The CDR3 has 16 amino acids. Germline CDR1 MNHNS, CDR2 SASEGT. The CDR3 sequence is CASSEAVGGAAYEQYV. CDR3 coding DNA: TGTGCCAGCAGTGAAGCGGTCGGGGGGGCCGCCTACGAGCAGTACGTC.

This clonotype has only a few counts. The J gene is TRBJ2-2, the V gene TRBV10-2; TRBD2 might be the D (6 bases). The CDR3 length is 13 residues. V lost 7 bases to trimming and J lost 5 bases, with 11 bases between them. Looked up from germline, CDR1 is WSHSY and CDR2 is SAAADI. CDR3 in DNA: TGCGCCAGCATGAGACTAGATACCGGGGAGCTGTTTTTT. Translating it yields CASMRLDTGELFF.

V usage is TRBV6-2 or TRBV6-3 and J usage is TRBJ1-5; D uncertain. Germline V gene data show CDR1 as MNHEY and CDR2 as SVGEGT. This CDR3 has 15 amino acids. Trimming removed 0 bases at V and 6 bases at J, with 12 bases between. The CDR3 nucleotides read TGTGCCAGCAGTTACTCCGGCAACATCCGTCAGCCCCAGCATTTT. Protein: CASSYSGNIRQPQHF.

This clonotype was seen a handful of times. The chain uses TRBV5-1 and TRBJ2-5; 8 bases match TRBD2. Trimming took 4 bases from V and 5 from J; bases not matched to a gene: 7. This CDR3 has 14 residues. Germline V gene lookup returns CDR1 SGHRS and CDR2 YFSETQ. CDR3 sequence (DNA): TGCGCCAGCAGCATGACTAGCGCTGGGGAGACCCAGTACTTC. Protein sequence: CASSMTSAGETQYF.

This clonotype was seen only a few times. This rearrangement joins TRBV7-6 to TRBJ2-1, with D perhaps matching TRBD1 (7 bases). The CDR3 runs 14 residues. Germline lookup yields CDR1 SGHVS and CDR2 FNYEAQ. The V and J ends lost 6 bases and 7 bases respectively, with 16 bases between them. CDR3 amino acids: CASSYKAGGNEQFF. The CDR3 DNA sequence: TGTGCCAGCAGTTATAAAGCAGGGGGGAATGAGCAGTTCTTC.

In this sample, this clonotype turned up once. The rearrangement links TRBV20-1 to TRBJ2-7; the D gene could be TRBD1 or TRBD2 (6 bases each). The CDR3 has 13 amino acids. Trimming took off 6 bases at V and 4 bases at J, with 16 bases between the two ends. The germline CDR1 and CDR2 sequences are DFQATT and SNEGSKA (reference sequence). For the CDR3, the DNA is TGCAGTGCCGTCGGGGGCGACACTTACGAGCAGTACGTC. Translation: CSAVGGDTYEQYV.

This clonotype was observed at least ten times. J is TRBJ1-4 and V is TRBV27; weak D call: TRBD1 (6 bases). Germline CDR1 reads MNHEY; CDR2 reads SMNVEV (reference sequence). The CDR3 runs to 14 residues. This CDR3 is CASQGMRANEKLFF. In DNA, the CDR3 is TGTGCTTCGCAGGGGATGAGAGCTAATGAAAAACTGTTTTTT.

The V call is TRBV7-2, the J call TRBJ2-7; D tentatively reads TRBD1 or TRBD2 (7 bases each). The CDR3 sequence is 16 residues long. Trimming took off 1 base at V and 5 bases at J, with 18 bases between the two ends. The germline CDR1 and CDR2 sequences are SGHTA and FQGNSA. CDR3 DNA: TGTGCCAGCAGCTTAGGGTCAGGGGGGGCCGGGGACGAGCAGTACTTC. It is translated as CASSLGSGGAGDEQYF.

V gene TRBV5-1 combines with J gene TRBJ2-3; D is undetermined. The CDR3 has 16 residues. Germline CDR1 and CDR2: SGHRS and YFSETQ. The V end lost 1 base, the J end lost 0 bases, and 12 bases lay between the germline ends. The CDR3 nucleotides are TGCGCCAGCAGCTTGACAGCTACGACTAGCACAGATACGCAGTATTTT. It translates to CASSLTATTSTDTQYF.